These 31 T cell receptor beta chains were sequenced from one sample in a study of CD8 T cells in Susac syndrome. After extraction with the RNeasy kit, about 0.5 to 1 ug of the RNA was reverse transcribed using random hexamers. TCRdb independently ran MiXCR on the immunoSEQ multiplex PCR reads; one entry per CDR3 protein. The table shows some 100,000 distinct CDR3 sequences, with 85% to 95% occurring only once. The sequencing input was CD4+ T cells from PBMCs. The receptors here all came from a human donor with multiple sclerosis.

The rearrangement links TRBV5-1 to TRBJ2-7; D perhaps matches TRBD1 (6 bases). This CDR3 comprises 16 residues. Between the trimmed V and J ends, which lost 0 bases and 0 bases, there was a span of 13 bases. Germline values: CDR1 SGHRS, CDR2 YFSETQ. This CDR3 reads CASSLARDTFSYEQYF. The CDR3 nucleotides are TGCGCCAGCAGCTTGGCCAGGGACACCTTCTCCTACGAGCAGTACTTC.

The J gene is TRBJ1-6, the V gene TRBV27; 7 bases align to TRBD1. Germline loops: CDR1 MNHEY, CDR2 SMNVEV (reference sequence). The CDR3 has 15 residues. The V gene end was trimmed by 2 bases and the J gene end by 7 bases; junction bases not matched to a gene: 5. CDR3 residues: CASSLEGARNSPLHF. The CDR3 DNA sequence: TGTGCCAGCAGTTTAGAGGGGGCGAGGAATTCACCCCTCCACTTT.

The V gene is TRBV14, the J gene TRBJ1-1, with D maybe TRBD1 (6 bases). The CDR3 consists of 13 residues. The V gene's germline CDR1 is SGHDN and CDR2 FVKESK. V shed 6 bases and J shed 4 bases, with 12 bases lying between them. The CDR3 DNA reads TGTGCCAGCAGACAGGGTGGAACCACTGAAGCTTTCTTT. Its translation is CASRQGGTTEAFF. The whole variable domain, remainder taken from reference TRBV14 and TRBJ1-1, is EAGVTQFPSHSVIEKGQTVTLRCDPISGHDNLYWYRRVMGKEIKFLLHFVKESKQDESGMPNNRFLAERTGGTYSTLKVQPAELEDSGVYFCASRQGGTTEAFFGQGTRLTVV.

The chain has TRBV15 and TRBJ2-3; TRBD2 agrees at 8 bases. Germline V lookup: CDR1 LNHNV, CDR2 YYDKDF (reference sequence). The V segment lost 4 bases and the J segment 1 base; nucleotides outside the gene matches: 4. The CDR3 length is 15 residues. CDR3 amino acids: CATSKRRGGTDTQYF. Written as DNA, the CDR3 is TGTGCCACCAGCAAGAGGCGGGGGGGCACAGATACGCAGTATTTT.

The chain couples TRBV7-9 to TRBJ2-7; D may be TRBD1 (5 bases). Per germline, CDR1 SEHNR and CDR2 FQNEAQ (reference sequence). The CDR3 has 14 residues. Trimming stripped 3 bases from V and 2 bases from J, with 11 bases between. The CDR3 DNA is TGTGCCAGCAGCTTCAGGGTAGGGACCTACGAGCAGTACTTC. This gives the protein CASSFRVGTYEQYF.

The gene calls are TRBV28 and TRBJ1-2; D may be TRBD1 (5 bases). Germline lookup yields CDR1 MDHEN and CDR2 SYDVKM. The CDR3 is 17 residues long. V was clipped by 2 bases and J by 8 bases, with 24 bases between them. CDR3 loop: CASSLGGTRPLGYGYTF. In nucleotides, the CDR3 is TGTGCCAGCAGTTTAGGCGGGACCAGACCGTTGGGGTACGGCTACACCTTC.

This chain joins TRBV15 and TRBJ1-1, with D unresolved. The CDR3 has 14 residues. Trimming removed 8 bases from V and 4 bases from J, with 17 bases in between. Germline loops: CDR1 LNHNV, CDR2 YYDKDF (reference sequence). CDR3 loop: CATLQGQRSTEAFF. The DNA for the CDR3 is TGTGCCACCCTCCAAGGGCAGCGATCCACTGAAGCTTTCTTT.

A single count supports this clonotype. This chain connects TRBV9 to TRBJ2-5; TRBD2 agrees at 8 bases. V dropped 0 bases and J dropped 1; count of bases not matched to a gene: 5. Looked up from germline, CDR1 is SGDLS and CDR2 is YYNGEE. The CDR3 spans 16 residues. The CDR3 DNA follows: TGTGCCAGCAGCGTAGGTAGCGGGGTTATCCAAGAGACCCAGTACTTC. Residues: CASSVGSGVIQETQYF.

This clonotype appeared a few times. The V and J genes are TRBV7-9 and TRBJ2-7; D not certain. This CDR3 region has 10 residues. The V and J ends lost 5 bases and 7 bases respectively, with 6 bases between them. CDR1 and CDR2 (germline): SEHNR, FQNEAQ (reference sequence). CDR3 DNA sequence: TGTGCCAGCAGCCCCCTGGAGCAGTACTTC. Translating it yields CASSPLEQYF.

V is TRBV10-3 and J is TRBJ2-5, with 8 bases identical to TRBD2. The V segment lost 6 bases and the J segment 3 bases; nucleotides outside the gene matches: 3. The CDR3 has 13 amino acids. CDR1 is ENHRY, CDR2 SYGVKD, per germline. CDR3 DNA: TGTGCCATCAGGGTAGCGGGGAAAGAGACCCAGTACTTC. This sequence encodes CAIRVAGKETQYF.

Worth noting for this clonotype: Compared with germline, one end of the junction differs, possibly owing to a read error. The V call is TRBV9, the J call TRBJ1-1; 8 bases agree with TRBD1. The V gene's germline CDR1 is SGDLS and CDR2 YYNGEE. The CDR3 has 15 amino acids. CDR3 residues: CASSFGGQAETETFF. As DNA, the CDR3 is TGTGCCAGCAGCTTTGGGGGACAGGCAGAAACTGAAACTTTCTTT.

This chain connects TRBV9 to TRBJ2-7; tentatively, D is TRBD1 (5 bases). The CDR3 loop spans 16 amino acids. Germline CDR1 and CDR2: SGDLS and YYNGEE. V lost 0 bases and J lost 0, with 13 bases in between. The CDR3 DNA is TGTGCCAGCAGCGTAGGGGTGACAGCGAGCTCCTACGAGCAGTACTTC. Amino acids: CASSVGVTASSYEQYF.

The chain joins TRBV7-9 to TRBJ2-5; 8 positions match TRBD2. Germline CDR1 and CDR2: SEHNR and FQNEAQ (reference sequence). The V gene end was trimmed by 3 bases and the J gene end by 2 bases; junction bases not matched to a gene: 11. The CDR3 covers 17 residues. This CDR3 is CASSFPPVSGGQETQYF. DNA for the CDR3: TGTGCCAGCAGCTTTCCCCCGGTGAGCGGGGGACAAGAGACCCAGTACTTC.

The V call is TRBV7-2, the J call TRBJ2-3; tentatively, D is TRBD1 or TRBD2 (5 bases each). The CDR3 has 13 amino acids. In germline, CDR1 is SGHTA, CDR2 FQGNSA. The V end lost 5 bases, the J end lost 13 bases, and 19 bases lay between the germline ends. CDR3 sequence reads: CASSLRTGAPKYF. The DNA of the CDR3 is TGTGCCAGCAGCCTGAGGACCGGGGCCCCAAAGTATTTT. Looking up the rest from reference TRBV7-2 and TRBJ2-3 gives the full variable domain: GAGVSQSPSNKVTEKGKDVELRCDPISGHTALYWYRQSLGQGLEFLIYFQGNSAPDKSGLPSDRFSAERTGGSVSTLTIQRTQQEDSAVYLCASSLRTGAPKYFGPGTRLTVL.

V is TRBV9 and J is TRBJ2-6; weak D call: TRBD1 (5 bases). Germline V gene sequence: CDR1 SGDLS, CDR2 YYNGEE. The germline V and J ends were trimmed by 4 bases and 0 bases, with 20 bases remaining between them. The CDR3 length is 19 residues. The CDR3 DNA reads TGTGCCAGCAGCTCGTCTACCCAGACAGCTTACTCTGGGGCCAACGTCCTGACTTTC. It yields the protein CASSSSTQTAYSGANVLTF.

J is TRBJ1-5 and V is TRBV2; 10 bases match TRBD1. The CDR3 is made up of 15 amino acids. J was trimmed by 4 bases and V by 5 bases; bases with no gene match: 5. Germline values: CDR1 SNHLY, CDR2 FYNNEI. The CDR3: CASSTAGQGNQPQHF. Here the CDR3 DNA reads TGTGCCAGCAGTACTGCGGGACAGGGGAATCAGCCCCAGCATTTT.

The chain joins TRBV12-3 or TRBV12-4 to TRBJ2-5; D is possibly TRBD1 (6 bases). The V end lost 5 bases, the J end lost 1 base, and 14 bases lay between the germline ends. The CDR3 runs 15 residues. CDR3 nucleotides: TGTGCCAGCAGTCCCCGACAGGTGGGCCAAGAGACCCAGTACTTC. Amino acids: CASSPRQVGQETQYF.

The V call is TRBV6-1, the J call TRBJ1-1; D call uncertain. Per germline, CDR1 MNHNS and CDR2 SASEGT. The V end lost 10 bases, the J end lost 2 bases, and 14 bases lay between the germline ends. The CDR3 has 13 amino acids. The CDR3, as DNA: TGTGCCATCCGGATGGACGAAAACACTGAAGCTTTCTTT. As protein: CAIRMDENTEAFF.

CDR3 loop: CSAKGGGPFYEQYF. In DNA, the CDR3 is TGCAGTGCGAAGGGAGGGGGTCCATTCTACGAGCAGTACTTC. This rearrangement joins TRBV20-1 to TRBJ2-7, with D possibly TRBD2 on 7 matching bases. Germline V gene data show CDR1 as DFQATT and CDR2 as SNEGSKA (reference sequence). The CDR3 loop spans 14 amino acids. The germline V and J ends were trimmed by 6 bases and 3 bases, with 18 bases remaining between them.

The V gene is TRBV5-1, the J gene TRBJ2-3; tentative D call: TRBD2 (5 bases). The germline V and J ends were trimmed by 3 bases and 2 bases, with 10 bases remaining between them. This CDR3 contains 14 residues. Germline assignment: CDR1 SGHRS and CDR2 YFSETQ. CDR3 sequence: CASSSDSITDTQYF. In DNA, the CDR3 is TGCGCCAGCAGCTCGGACTCAATCACAGATACGCAGTATTTT. Drawing the rest from reference TRBV5-1 and TRBJ2-3, the complete variable domain is KAGVTQTPRYLIKTRGQQVTLSCSPISGHRSVSWYQQTPGQGLQFLFEYFSETQRNKGNFPGRFSGRQFSNSRSEMNVSTLELGDSALYLCASSSDSITDTQYFGPGTRLTVL.

The chain couples TRBV7-2 to TRBJ2-6; TRBD1 might be the D (6 bases). CDR1 and CDR2 (germline): SGHTA, FQGNSA. This CDR3 comprises 15 residues. V was trimmed by 5 bases and J by 2 bases, leaving 10 bases between them. The CDR3: CASSGQFPGANVLTF. The CDR3 DNA follows: TGTGCCAGCAGCGGACAGTTTCCTGGGGCCAACGTCCTGACTTTC.

The chain recombines TRBV12-3 or TRBV12-4 with TRBJ1-6, with 7 bases identical to TRBD1. The CDR3 is made up of 13 amino acids. V lost 8 bases, J lost 10 bases, and 8 bases stayed unmatched. CDR3 loop: CASGWSGGSPLHF. The CDR3, as DNA: TGTGCCAGCGGTTGGTCAGGGGGATCACCCCTCCACTTT.

This chain links TRBV12-3 or TRBV12-4 with TRBJ2-7; 7 positions agree with TRBD1. CDR3 length equals 14 residues. Losses at the gene ends were 3 bases for V and 5 bases for J; bases not matched to a gene: 7. This CDR3 is CASSFRRTGDEQYF. CDR3 sequence (DNA): TGTGCCAGCAGTTTCAGAAGGACAGGTGACGAGCAGTACTTC.

The genes are TRBV20-1 and TRBJ1-2, with 10 bases lining up with TRBD1. V was pared by 3 bases and J by 2 bases, with 3 bases of the junction left unmatched. CDR1 is DFQATT, CDR2 SNEGSKA, per germline (reference sequence). This CDR3 is 14 amino acids long. CDR3 DNA: TGCAGTGCTAGGCCGGGACAGGGGAACTATGGCTACACCTTC. This gives the protein CSARPGQGNYGYTF.

The V gene is TRBV30, the J gene TRBJ1-5; no definite D call. Trimming took off 0 bases at V and 1 base at J, with 10 bases between the two ends. The CDR3 runs 15 residues. Germline-derived CDR1 and CDR2 are GTSNPN and SVGIG (reference sequence). The CDR3 protein is CAWSVKFRSNQPQHF. In DNA, the CDR3 is TGTGCCTGGAGTGTAAAGTTTAGGAGCAATCAGCCCCAGCATTTT.

This clonotype appeared a few times. The chain couples TRBV12-5 to TRBJ1-2; D unresolved. CDR1 and CDR2 (germline): LGHNT, FRNRAP. The CDR3 extends over 11 amino acids. The V and J ends lost 7 bases and 2 bases respectively, with 5 bases between them. The CDR3: CASAINYGYTF. The DNA of the CDR3 is TGTGCTAGTGCCATAAACTATGGCTACACCTTC.

The J gene is TRBJ1-2, the V gene TRBV6-2 or TRBV6-3; D gene ambiguous. The CDR3 runs to 11 residues. V was trimmed by 2 bases and J by 7 bases, leaving 5 bases between them. Germline assignment: CDR1 MNHEY and CDR2 SVGEGT. The CDR3 nucleotides are TGTGCCAGCAGTTACCAGAGTGGCTACACCTTC. Its translation is CASSYQSGYTF.

V is TRBV5-6 and J is TRBJ1-3, with 7 bases fitting TRBD1. The CDR3 consists of 14 residues. CDR1 SGHDT and CDR2 YYEEEE come from the germline V gene. V was clipped by 5 bases and J by 4 bases; unmatched bases: 6. The CDR3 sequence is CASRRGPDGNTIYF. As DNA, the CDR3 is TGTGCCAGCAGAAGGGGGCCTGACGGAAACACCATATATTTT.

This clonotype occurred once. The rearrangement joins TRBV20-1 to TRBJ1-2; no definite D call. Germline-derived CDR1 and CDR2 are DFQATT and SNEGSKA (reference sequence). Between the trimmed V and J ends, which lost 4 bases and 2 bases, there was a span of 14 bases. The CDR3 has 14 amino acids. In DNA, the CDR3 is TGCAGTGCTAACGGGATAGCGGCAAACTATGGCTACACCTTC. Amino acids: CSANGIAANYGYTF.

This sequence joins TRBV5-4 and TRBJ1-6; no firm D call. The germline V and J ends were trimmed by 0 bases and 5 bases, with 3 bases remaining between them. The CDR3 consists of 13 residues. Germline loops: CDR1 SGHNT, CDR2 YYREEE (reference sequence). This chain's CDR3 is CASSLGNNSPLHF. The CDR3 nucleotides are TGTGCCAGCAGCTTGGGAAATAATTCACCCCTCCACTTT.

This chain uses TRBV24-1 with TRBJ2-1; a possible D gene is TRBD1 (6 bases). This CDR3 region has 16 residues. V was clipped by 3 bases and J by 8 bases, with 19 bases between them. Germline V lookup: CDR1 KGHDR, CDR2 SFDVKD. The CDR3: CATSDPAGAGNDEQFF. Written as DNA, the CDR3 is TGTGCCACCAGTGATCCCGCAGGGGCAGGGAACGATGAGCAGTTCTTC.